This T cell receptor beta chain was found in a study of CD4 T cells in relation to SARS-CoV-2 and coronaviruses. At the level of the study: Crossreactive spike epitopes shared across donors were mapped to their HLA restriction.

In germline, CDR1 is KGHSH, CDR2 LQKENI. This CDR3 has 14 residues. V lost 3 bases and J 5 bases, leaving 12 bases between the germline ends. This clone has just one count. Method: immunoSEQ multiplex PCR; TCRdb's copy keeps in-frame clones and lacks some. The table lists 60,000 to 75,000 clones, about 92% of them singletons. CD4+ T cells from unexposed donors were obtained before the COVID-19 pandemic (2011-2018). The V gene is TRBV18, the J gene TRBJ2-3, with D maybe TRBD2 (5 bases). The sequencing input was naive CD4+ T cells from PBMCs. The subset was: naive CD4+ T cells isolated by negative enrichment. The source of this sequence is a human donor in good health. The CDR3 DNA is TGTGCCAGCTCACCGACGGGGATGAGAGATACGCAGTATTTT. It is translated as CASSPTGMRDTQYF.